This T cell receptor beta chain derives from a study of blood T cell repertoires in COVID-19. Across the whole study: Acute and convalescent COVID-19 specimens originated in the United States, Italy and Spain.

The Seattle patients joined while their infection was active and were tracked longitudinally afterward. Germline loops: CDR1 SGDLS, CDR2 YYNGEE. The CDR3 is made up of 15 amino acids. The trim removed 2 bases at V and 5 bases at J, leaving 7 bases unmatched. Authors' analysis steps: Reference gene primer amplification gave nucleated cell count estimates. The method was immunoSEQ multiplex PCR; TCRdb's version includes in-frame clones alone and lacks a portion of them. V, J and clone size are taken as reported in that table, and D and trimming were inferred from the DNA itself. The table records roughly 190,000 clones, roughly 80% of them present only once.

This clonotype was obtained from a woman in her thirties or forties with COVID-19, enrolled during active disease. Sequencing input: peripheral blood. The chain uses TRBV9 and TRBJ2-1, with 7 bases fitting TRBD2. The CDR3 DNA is TGTGCCAGCAGCGTCGGACTAGGTCGGGACAATGAGCAGTTCTTC. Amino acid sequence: CASSVGLGRDNEQFF.